This TCR beta chain derives from a study of T cells in Graves' hyperthyroidism and ophthalmopathy. Study-level results: Peripheral blood also featured most of the thyroid clonotypes expanded above 0.001.

This clonotype was counted at least ten times. The antigen is unknown. Amplification yielded TCR beta CDR3 regions, with RNA transcripts as the source. RT-PCR in the first round (using the HTBI primer set) targeted the TCR CDR3. Via MiXCR, TCRdb re-called the multiplex PCR reads, giving one row per CDR3 protein. The sample yields 300,000 to 350,000 distinct CDR3 sequences, over 15% seen once. With 2 bases removed from V and 1 base from J, the gap between germline ends came to 20 bases. Per germline, CDR1 ENHRY and CDR2 SYGVKD. The CDR3 has 18 residues. The authors obtained PBMCs from about 9 ml of fresh peripheral blood.

The rearrangement links TRBV10-3 to TRBJ1-1; maybe TRBD1 (6 bases). This clonotype was obtained from a woman aged 40 to 50 with Graves' ophthalmopathy. The sequenced sample consisted of blood. The CDR3 DNA follows: TGTGCCATCAGTGAGACCTTCCCACAGGGAGGGGCGAACACTGAAGCTTTCTTT. Its protein product is CAISETFPQGGANTEAFF.